These 27 T cell receptor beta chains share one sample of origin, sequenced in a study of spatial heterogeneity in lung cancer. Time point noted: sample taken at primary tumor resection. TCRs were sequenced from unsorted whole RNA of tumor, nontumor lung or PBMC. MiXCR, applied by TCRdb to the 5' RACE reads, yields one record per CDR3 protein. Of 43,000 or so distinct CDR3 sequences detected, approximately 6.8% appear once; the ten largest clones hold 43%. This sample comprised PBMCs, obtained at surgery. The receptors originated from a female donor with early-stage non-small cell lung cancer.

This chain connects TRBV4-3 to TRBJ1-2; D is uncertain. Trimming left V 0 bases short and J 4 bases short, with 9 bases between. CDR1 and CDR2 from the germline V gene are LGHNA and YSLEER. The CDR3 is 14 residues long. The CDR3 nucleotides are TGCGCCAGCAGCCAAGACCCTAGATCCTATGGCTACACCTTC. It encodes CASSQDPRSYGYTF.

This clonotype was seen only a few times. The chain links TRBV9 to TRBJ1-2; D not certain. The V end lost 3 bases, the J end lost 0 bases, and 6 bases lay between the germline ends. This CDR3 is 13 amino acids long. Germline CDR1 is SGDLS and CDR2 is YYNGEE. In DNA, the CDR3 is TGTGCCAGCAGCGCCACTACTAACTATGGCTACACCTTC. Protein sequence: CASSATTNYGYTF.

At least ten counts were recorded for this clonotype. The rearrangement joins TRBV3-1 to TRBJ2-3, with D uncertain. CDR3 length: 12 amino acids. Germline CDR1 is LGHDT and CDR2 is YNNKEL (reference sequence). The V gene lost 2 bases and the J gene lost 10 bases, with 10 bases spanning the gap. CDR3 coding DNA: TGTGCCAGCAGCCAACCGGGTTCGCCGCAGTATTTT. Amino acids: CASSQPGSPQYF.

This clonotype was seen a single time. The chain combines TRBV7-6 with TRBJ2-3; 7 bases are shared with TRBD1. This CDR3 comprises 17 residues. Germline assignment: CDR1 SGHVS and CDR2 FNYEAQ. The trim removed 5 bases at V and 1 base at J, leaving 12 bases unmatched. The CDR3 protein is CASSDNNRGFGTDTQYF. The CDR3 nucleotides read TGTGCCAGCAGCGATAATAACAGGGGTTTCGGCACAGATACGCAGTATTTT.

This clonotype was seen many times. The J gene is TRBJ2-1, the V gene TRBV6-1; D not resolved. CDR1 MNHNS and CDR2 SASEGT come from the germline V gene. Deletions cut 7 bases from V and 0 bases from J, with 13 bases between. This CDR3 region has 15 residues. The CDR3: CASKGSASSYNEQFF. CDR3 DNA sequence: TGTGCCAGCAAAGGGTCAGCCAGCTCCTACAATGAGCAGTTCTTC.

In this sample, this clonotype turned up many times. The rearrangement joins TRBV3-1 to TRBJ2-2, with D tentatively TRBD2 (6 bases). Per the germline V gene, CDR1 is LGHDT and CDR2 is YNNKEL (reference sequence). This CDR3 has 15 amino acids. Between the trimmed V and J ends, which lost 2 bases and 1 base, there was a span of 8 bases. The CDR3, as DNA: TGTGCCAGCAGCCAACAGGGAGGGAACACCGGGGAGCTGTTTTTT. This codes for CASSQQGGNTGELFF.

This clonotype has just a few counts. The gene calls are TRBV20-1 and TRBJ1-2, with D possibly being TRBD1 (5 bases). V was cut by 1 base and J by 2 bases, with 17 bases left in between. Germline loops: CDR1 DFQATT, CDR2 SNEGSKA (reference sequence). The CDR3 sequence is 16 residues long. This chain's CDR3 is CSARGVRGGPNYGYTF. Here the CDR3 DNA reads TGCAGTGCTAGAGGCGTTAGGGGCGGACCCAACTATGGCTACACCTTC.

There are many counts of this clonotype. V is TRBV7-9 and J is TRBJ1-1; D might be TRBD1 (6 bases). Germline V gene data show CDR1 as SEHNR and CDR2 as FQNEAQ (reference sequence). This CDR3 spans 15 amino acids. V was clipped by 4 bases and J by 5 bases, with 17 bases between them. The CDR3 protein is CASSSVRGAGTEAFF. The DNA for the CDR3 is TGTGCCAGCAGCTCCGTCAGGGGAGCGGGGACTGAAGCTTTCTTT.

V usage is TRBV10-3 and J usage is TRBJ2-5; the match to TRBD1 covers 10 bases. Germline lookup yields CDR1 ENHRY and CDR2 SYGVKD. The CDR3 is 15 amino acids. Trimming removed 4 bases from V and 4 bases from J; junction bases left unmatched: 6. The CDR3 reads CAISGRDRGGETQYF. CDR3 nucleotides: TGTGCCATCAGTGGCCGGGACAGGGGCGGAGAGACCCAGTACTTC.

There are many counts of this clonotype. The genes are TRBV11-2 and TRBJ2-2; 9 bases agree with TRBD1. The germline V gene has CDR1 SGHAT and CDR2 FQNNGV. Losses at the gene ends were 0 bases for V and 5 bases for J; bases not matched to a gene: 4. This CDR3 region has 16 residues. CDR3 nucleotides: TGTGCCAGCAGCTTAGAAGGGACAGGGATAACCGGGGAGCTGTTTTTT. Its translation is CASSLEGTGITGELFF. Filled out from reference TRBV11-2 and TRBJ2-2, the complete variable domain reads EAGVAQSPRYKIIEKRQSVAFWCNPISGHATLYWYQQILGQGPKLLIQFQNNGVVDDSQLPKDRFSAERLKGVDSTLKIQPAKLEDSAVYLCASSLEGTGITGELFFGEGSRLTVL.

This clonotype came up many times. J is TRBJ2-7 and V is TRBV7-9, with D hard to call. The CDR3 covers 14 residues. Trimming shortened V by 4 bases and J by 4 bases, and 14 bases separated the two germline ends. Germline CDR1 reads SEHNR; CDR2 reads FQNEAQ (reference sequence). The CDR3 DNA follows: TGTGCCAGCAGCTCCGGGTCCCAGACTTACGAGCAGTACTTC. As protein: CASSSGSQTYEQYF.

In this sample, this clonotype turned up a few times. This rearrangement joins TRBV2 to TRBJ1-1; D perhaps matches TRBD1 (5 bases). Trimming removed 5 bases at V and 3 bases at J, with 16 bases between. The CDR3 contains 15 residues. CDR1 and CDR2 (germline): SNHLY, FYNNEI. The CDR3 spells CASSKDMGLDTEAFF. CDR3 in DNA: TGTGCCAGCAGTAAGGACATGGGTTTGGACACTGAAGCTTTCTTT.

This clonotype has ten or more counts. This chain connects TRBV4-1 to TRBJ2-1, with no clear D. This CDR3 has 16 residues. Trimming removed 1 base at V and 4 bases at J, with 14 bases between. Germline V lookup: CDR1 MGHRA, CDR2 YSYEKL. The CDR3 spells CASSQVTSGSYNEQFF. CDR3 nucleotides: TGCGCCAGCAGCCAAGTTACCTCTGGGTCGTACAATGAGCAGTTCTTC.

This clonotype was seen many times. V gene TRBV14 combines with J gene TRBJ2-2, with 13 bases aligning to TRBD2. CDR3 length: 16 residues. Germline trimming cut 2 bases from V and 5 bases from J; bases unmatched to any gene: 2. Per germline, CDR1 SGHDN and CDR2 FVKESK. CDR3 bases: TGTGCCAGCAGCCAAACGGGACTAGCGGGGACCGGGGAGCTGTTTTTT. Protein: CASSQTGLAGTGELFF. Full variable domain (remainder filled in from reference TRBV14 and TRBJ2-2): EAGVTQFPSHSVIEKGQTVTLRCDPISGHDNLYWYRRVMGKEIKFLLHFVKESKQDESGMPNNRFLAERTGGTYSTLKVQPAELEDSGVYFCASSQTGLAGTGELFFGEGSRLTVL.

This clonotype was counted at least ten times. The chain recombines TRBV15 with TRBJ1-4; 7 bases line up with TRBD1. The CDR3 is 15 amino acids. Germline lookup yields CDR1 LNHNV and CDR2 YYDKDF (reference sequence). The V gene end was trimmed by 3 bases and the J gene end by 4 bases; junction bases not matched to a gene: 5. DNA for the CDR3: TGTGCCACCAGCAGGGACAGGAGCTTTAATGAAAAACTGTTTTTT. Protein: CATSRDRSFNEKLFF.

This clonotype showed up just a few times. V usage is TRBV25-1 and J usage is TRBJ1-2; D gene ambiguous. Trimming stripped 4 bases from V and 4 bases from J, with 13 bases between. Germline loops: CDR1 MGHDK, CDR2 SYGVNS. CDR3 length: 14 residues. CDR3 amino acids: CASSVLNGAYGYTF. CDR3 DNA: TGTGCCAGCAGTGTCCTGAATGGAGCCTATGGCTACACCTTC.

This clonotype was seen a handful of times. The V and J genes are TRBV7-8 and TRBJ1-4; D is undetermined. Trimming cost V 3 bases and J 2 bases, with 16 bases left between them. The CDR3 is 17 amino acids. In germline, CDR1 is SGHVS, CDR2 FQNEAQ. The CDR3: CASSFRNFRRTNEKLFF. Here the CDR3 DNA reads TGTGCCAGCAGCTTTAGGAATTTTCGGAGGACTAATGAAAAACTGTTTTTT. Using reference TRBV7-8 and TRBJ1-4 for the parts outside the CDR3, the full variable domain is GAGVSQSPRYKVAKRGQDVALRCDPISGHVSLFWYQQALGQGPEFLTYFQNEAQLDKSGLPSDRFFAERPEGSVSTLKIQRTQQEDSAVYLCASSFRNFRRTNEKLFFGSGTQLSVL.

The chain recombines TRBV6-2 or TRBV6-3 with TRBJ1-2, with D uncertain. Trimming cost V 2 bases and J 5 bases, with 21 bases left between them. Germline-derived CDR1 and CDR2 are MNHEY and SVGEGT. This CDR3 is 17 amino acids long. In DNA, the CDR3 is TGTGCCAGCAGTTACGAGTTGCCGTTATGGTTAAGTTATGGCTACACCTTC. This gives the protein CASSYELPLWLSYGYTF.

In its sample, this clonotype was seen many times. The chain couples TRBV4-2 to TRBJ2-7; no firm D call. Germline CDR1 and CDR2: LGHNA and YNFKEQ. CDR3 length: 13 residues. The V and J ends lost 4 bases and 3 bases respectively, with 10 bases between them. CDR3 protein: CASSPSYSYEQYF. CDR3 coding DNA: TGTGCCAGCAGCCCGTCCTACAGCTACGAGCAGTACTTC.

This clonotype was recorded many times. The chain is built from TRBV7-9 and TRBJ1-2; D gene ambiguous. Germline CDR1 and CDR2: SEHNR and FQNEAQ (reference sequence). The CDR3 spans 15 residues. V lost 3 bases, J lost 2 bases, and 13 bases lay in between. The DNA for the CDR3 is TGTGCCAGCAGCTTTATGGCCACGGGGAACTATGGCTACACCTTC. As protein: CASSFMATGNYGYTF.

The chain links TRBV6-5 to TRBJ2-3, with 8 bases lining up with TRBD2. The CDR3 extends over 13 amino acids. Germline V lookup: CDR1 MNHEY, CDR2 SVGAGI. V trimming: 5 bases; J trimming: 3 bases; junction bases outside the gene matches: 1. Here the CDR3 DNA reads TGTGCCAGCAGTACGGGGGGGACAGATACGCAGTATTTT. Its translation is CASSTGGTDTQYF.

The chain is built from TRBV9 and TRBJ1-1; TRBD1 might be the D (5 bases). This CDR3 is 13 amino acids long. V was pared by 4 bases and J by 5 bases, with 12 bases between. The V gene's germline CDR1 is SGDLS and CDR2 YYNGEE. The CDR3 loop reads CASSTGAGTEAFF. CDR3 nucleotides: TGTGCCAGCAGCACCGGGGCCGGGACTGAAGCTTTCTTT.

The sample holds many counts of this clonotype. The CDR3 coding sequence is TGTGCCAGCAGCGATATTAATTCACCCCTCCACTTT. Translating it yields CASSDINSPLHF. This sequence joins TRBV13 and TRBJ1-6; no firm D call. CDR1 and CDR2 (germline): PRHDT, FYEKMQ (reference sequence). Trimming removed 5 bases at V and 6 bases at J, with 5 bases between. This CDR3 is 12 amino acids long.

This clonotype was recorded at least ten times. The rearrangement uses TRBV7-2 and TRBJ2-5, with 9 bases identical to TRBD2. The junction had 11 bases not matched to a gene; V was cut back by 1 base and J by 5 bases. From germline, CDR1 is SGHTA and CDR2 FQGNSA. The CDR3 is made up of 17 amino acids. The CDR3 loop is CASSLGPGTSPGETQYF. CDR3 sequence (DNA): TGTGCCAGCAGCTTAGGCCCGGGGACTAGCCCTGGGGAGACCCAGTACTTC.

Many counts were recorded for this clonotype. The chain joins TRBV9 to TRBJ2-7; TRBD1 agrees at 9 bases. The CDR3 consists of 17 residues. From germline, CDR1 is SGDLS and CDR2 YYNGEE. V trimming: 5 bases; J trimming: 5 bases; junction bases outside the gene matches: 17. The CDR3 DNA reads as TGTGCCAGCAGTCGTAGTCCCGGGACAGGGACAAAGGACGAGCAGTACTTC. This encodes CASSRSPGTGTKDEQYF.

This clonotype was counted ten times or more. This chain's CDR3 is CASASRGAGYNEQFF. The DNA for the CDR3 is TGTGCCAGCGCCTCCCGGGGAGCGGGGTACAATGAGCAGTTCTTC. The chain combines TRBV2 with TRBJ2-1; the match to TRBD2 covers 7 bases. CDR3 length: 15 residues. V was clipped by 8 bases and J by 4 bases; unmatched bases: 11. Germline loops: CDR1 SNHLY, CDR2 FYNNEI.

This clonotype was counted only a few times. The chain couples TRBV18 to TRBJ1-1; TRBD1 aligns across 7 bases. With 3 bases clipped from V and 6 bases from J, the junction kept 7 bases outside the gene matches. CDR3 length: 14 amino acids. From germline, CDR1 is KGHSH and CDR2 LQKENI. For the CDR3, the DNA is TGTGCCAGCTCACCCCTTCAGGGGGATTCTGAAGCTTTCTTT. Its translation: CASSPLQGDSEAFF.